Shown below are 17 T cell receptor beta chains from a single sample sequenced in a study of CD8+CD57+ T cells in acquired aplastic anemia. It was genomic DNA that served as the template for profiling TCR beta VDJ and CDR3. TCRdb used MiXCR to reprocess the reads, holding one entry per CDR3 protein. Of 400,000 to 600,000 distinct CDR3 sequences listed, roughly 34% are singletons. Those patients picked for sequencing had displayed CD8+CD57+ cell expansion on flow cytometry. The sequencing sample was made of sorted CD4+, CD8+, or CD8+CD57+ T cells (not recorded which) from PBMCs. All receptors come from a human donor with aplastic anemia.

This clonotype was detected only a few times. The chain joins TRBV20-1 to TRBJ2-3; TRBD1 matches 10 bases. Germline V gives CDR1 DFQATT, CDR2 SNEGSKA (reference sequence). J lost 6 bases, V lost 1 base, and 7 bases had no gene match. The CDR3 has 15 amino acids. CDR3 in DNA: TGCAGTGCTAGAGTACCGGGACAGGGGAAGGATACGCAGTATTTT. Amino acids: CSARVPGQGKDTQYF.

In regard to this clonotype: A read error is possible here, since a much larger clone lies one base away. CDR3 sequence reads: CSARDPVGVGRSQHF. CDR3 in DNA: TGCAGTGCTAGAGATCCGGTTGGAGTGGGTAGGTCCCAGCATTTT. V and J are TRBV20-1 and TRBJ1-5; D call uncertain. Germline CDR1 is DFQATT and CDR2 is SNEGSKA (reference sequence). V was cut by 0 bases and J by 11 bases, with 20 bases left in between. CDR3 length equals 15 residues.

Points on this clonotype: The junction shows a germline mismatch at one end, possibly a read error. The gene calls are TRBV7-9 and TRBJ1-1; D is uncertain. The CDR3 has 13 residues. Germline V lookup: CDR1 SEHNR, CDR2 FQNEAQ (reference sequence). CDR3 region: CASSWKEGTEAFF. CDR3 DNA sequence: TGCGCCAGCAGCTGGAAAGAGGGCACTGAAGCTTTCTTT.

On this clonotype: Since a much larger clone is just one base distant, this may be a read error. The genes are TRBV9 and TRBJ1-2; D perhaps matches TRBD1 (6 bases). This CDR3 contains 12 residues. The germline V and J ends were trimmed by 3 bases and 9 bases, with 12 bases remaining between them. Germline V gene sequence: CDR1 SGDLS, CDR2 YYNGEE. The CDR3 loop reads CASSAQGDSYTF. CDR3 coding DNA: TGTGCCAGCAGCGCACAGGGAGACAGCTACACCTTC.

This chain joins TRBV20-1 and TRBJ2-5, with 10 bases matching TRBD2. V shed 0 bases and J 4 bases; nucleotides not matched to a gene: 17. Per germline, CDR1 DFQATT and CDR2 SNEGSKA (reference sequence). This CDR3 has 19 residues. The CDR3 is CSARDLLGRLAGVGETQYF. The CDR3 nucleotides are TGCAGTGCTAGAGACCTCCTCGGGAGGCTAGCGGGAGTCGGAGAGACCCAGTACTTC.

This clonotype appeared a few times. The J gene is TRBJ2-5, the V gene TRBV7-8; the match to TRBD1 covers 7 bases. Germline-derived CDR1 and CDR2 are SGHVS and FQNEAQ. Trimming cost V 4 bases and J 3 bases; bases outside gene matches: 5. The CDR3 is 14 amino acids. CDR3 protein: CASSSRDSKETQYF. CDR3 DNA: TGTGCCAGCAGCTCCCGGGACAGTAAAGAGACCCAGTACTTC.

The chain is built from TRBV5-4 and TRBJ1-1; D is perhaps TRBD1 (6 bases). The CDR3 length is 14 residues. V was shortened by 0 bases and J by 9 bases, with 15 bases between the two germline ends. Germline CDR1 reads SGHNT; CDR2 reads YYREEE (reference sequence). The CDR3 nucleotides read TGTGCCAGCAGCTTGGAGGGGCAGGGGATAAAAGCTTTCTTT. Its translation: CASSLEGQGIKAFF.

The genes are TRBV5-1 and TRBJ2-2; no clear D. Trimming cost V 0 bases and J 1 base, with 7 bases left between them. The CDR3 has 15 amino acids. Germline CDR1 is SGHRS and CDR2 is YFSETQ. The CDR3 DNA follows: TGCGCCAGCAGCTTGGAACGGCTGAACACCGGGGAGCTGTTTTTT. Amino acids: CASSLERLNTGELFF.

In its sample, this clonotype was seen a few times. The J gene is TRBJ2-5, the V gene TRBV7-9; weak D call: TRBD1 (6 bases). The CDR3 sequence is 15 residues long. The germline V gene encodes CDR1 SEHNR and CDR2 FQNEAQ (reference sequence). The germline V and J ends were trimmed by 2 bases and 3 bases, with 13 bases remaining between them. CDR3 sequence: CASSLLGTLEETQYF. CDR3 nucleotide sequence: TGTGCCAGCAGCTTACTCGGGACATTGGAAGAGACCCAGTACTTC.

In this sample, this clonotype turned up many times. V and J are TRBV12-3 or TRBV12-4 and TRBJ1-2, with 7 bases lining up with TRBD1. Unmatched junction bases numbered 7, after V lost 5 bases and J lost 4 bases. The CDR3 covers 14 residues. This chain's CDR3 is CASSKTGSGYGYTF. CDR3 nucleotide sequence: TGTGCCAGCAGTAAGACAGGGTCGGGCTATGGCTACACCTTC.

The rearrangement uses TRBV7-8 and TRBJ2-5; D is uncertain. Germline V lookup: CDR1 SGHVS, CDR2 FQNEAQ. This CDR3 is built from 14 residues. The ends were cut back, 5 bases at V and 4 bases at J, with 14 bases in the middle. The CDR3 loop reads CASSLRRRGETQYF. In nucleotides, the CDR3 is TGTGCCAGCAGCCTACGCCGGAGAGGAGAGACCCAGTACTTC.

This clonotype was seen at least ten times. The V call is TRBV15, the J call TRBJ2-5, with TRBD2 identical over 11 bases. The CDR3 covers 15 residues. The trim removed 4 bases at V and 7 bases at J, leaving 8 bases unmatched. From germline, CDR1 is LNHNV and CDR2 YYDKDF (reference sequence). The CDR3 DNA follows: TGTGCCACCAGCACAATACTAGCGGGAGACGTGACCCAGTACTTC. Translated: CATSTILAGDVTQYF.

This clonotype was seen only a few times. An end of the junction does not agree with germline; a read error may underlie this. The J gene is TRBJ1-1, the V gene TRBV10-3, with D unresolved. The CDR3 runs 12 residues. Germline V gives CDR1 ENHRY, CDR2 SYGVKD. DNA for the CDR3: TGTGCCAGCAGTGAAGAGCCGATCCAAGCTTTCTTT. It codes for CASSEEPIQAFF.

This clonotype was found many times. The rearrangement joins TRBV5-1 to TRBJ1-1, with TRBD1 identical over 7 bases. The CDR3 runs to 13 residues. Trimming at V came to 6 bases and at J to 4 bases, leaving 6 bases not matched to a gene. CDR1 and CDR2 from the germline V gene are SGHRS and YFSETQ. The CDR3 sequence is CASTSTGSTEAFF. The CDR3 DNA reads TGCGCCAGCACTTCGACAGGGAGCACTGAAGCTTTCTTT.

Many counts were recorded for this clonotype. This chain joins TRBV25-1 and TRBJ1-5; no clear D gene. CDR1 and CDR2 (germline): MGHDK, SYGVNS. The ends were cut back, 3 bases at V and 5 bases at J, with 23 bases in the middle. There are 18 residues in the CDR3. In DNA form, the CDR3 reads TGTGCCAGCAGTGATGGAGCCCCCTCCCCGGCCTTGGATCAGCCCCAGCATTTT. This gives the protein CASSDGAPSPALDQPQHF.

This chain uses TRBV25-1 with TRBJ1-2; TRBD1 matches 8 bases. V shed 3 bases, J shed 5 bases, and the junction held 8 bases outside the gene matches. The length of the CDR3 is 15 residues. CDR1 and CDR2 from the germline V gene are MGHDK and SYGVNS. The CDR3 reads CASSDTTGVRYGYTF. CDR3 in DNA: TGTGCCAGCAGTGATACGACAGGGGTTCGGTATGGCTACACCTTC.

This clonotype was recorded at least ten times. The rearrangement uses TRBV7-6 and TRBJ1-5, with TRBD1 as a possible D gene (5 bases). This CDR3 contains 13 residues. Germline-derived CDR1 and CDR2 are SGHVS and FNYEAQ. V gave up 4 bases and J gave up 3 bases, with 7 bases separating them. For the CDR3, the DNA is TGTGCCAGCAGCTCGACAGACAATCAGCCCCAGCATTTT. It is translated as CASSSTDNQPQHF.